This is a list of T cell receptor beta chains from one sample in a study of blood T cells in healthy people across ages. TCRdb re-called the 5' RACE reads through MiXCR, storing one row per CDR3 protein. The sample includes 700,000 to 900,000 distinct CDR3 sequences, about a quarter of them seen just once. This same sample was also part of a study on T cells of mothers and their children.

The sequenced material came from blood. These receptors were taken from a boy between 10 and 17 years old in good health. The CDR3 runs from the conserved cysteine through the conserved F or W. A D gene is named only where the DNA matches it firmly. Clone size is not always given. Where it is, it says once, few, many or a class for expanded clones.

v_gene,abundance,j_gene,d_gene,CDR3nt,CDR3aa
TRBV12-3/TRBV12-4,.,TRBJ1-2,.,TGTGCCAGCAGTTGGAACCCGGTCGCATATGGCTACACCTTC,CASSWNPVAYGYTF
TRBV29-1,few,TRBJ2-1,TRBD2,TGCAGCGTTGAGCGGGGGGGCATGTTGAATGAGCAGTTCTTC,CSVERGGMLNEQFF
TRBV7-2,.,TRBJ1-4,.,TGTGCCAGCAGTTTCGAGGGGGGGGGGATTGAAAAACTGTTTTTT,CASSFEGGGIEKLFF
TRBV6-1,.,TRBJ1-5,.,TGTGCCAGCATTGGGAGTAGCAATCAGCCCCAGCATTTT,CASIGSSNQPQHF
TRBV6-2/TRBV6-3,once,TRBJ2-1,TRBD1,TGTGCCAGCAGCAATCCGGGACAGGTCTACAATGAGCAGTTCTTC,CASSNPGQVYNEQFF
TRBV6-2/TRBV6-3,once,TRBJ2-7,TRBD1,TGTGCCAGCCGCGACCCGGGACAGGGCCACGAGCAGTACTTC,CASRDPGQGHEQYF
TRBV10-1,.,TRBJ1-2,.,TGCGCCAGCAGTGCCAGGGGATCCTATGGCTACACCTTC,CASSARGSYGYTF
TRBV7-2,.,TRBJ1-2,.,TGTGCCAGCAGCTTCCGGGAAAAGGACAGCTATGGCTACACCTTC,CASSFREKDSYGYTF
TRBV28,.,TRBJ2-7,.,TGTGCCAGCAGTCCAGGGTCCCTGATGGACGAGCAGTACTTC,CASSPGSLMDEQYF
TRBV6-5,.,TRBJ2-7,.,TGTGCCAGCAGTTACCTTATCCCAGAAGGCACCTACGAGCAGTACTTC,CASSYLIPEGTYEQYF
TRBV13,.,TRBJ2-6,TRBD1,TGTGCCAGCCGAACCGCTGGGACAGGGTTGTCTGGGGCCAACGTCCTGACTTTC,CASRTAGTGLSGANVLTF
TRBV9,few,TRBJ2-5,.,TGTGCCAGCAGCGTAGGAGGGAGAGGGGAGACCCAGTACTTC,CASSVGGRGETQYF
TRBV7-9,few,TRBJ2-5,TRBD2,TGTGCCAGCAGCGTAAGGACTAGCGGGGGGTACCAAGAGACCCAGTACTTC,CASSVRTSGGYQETQYF
TRBV2,.,TRBJ2-7,.,TGTGCCAGCCAAGCTGGCCAATCTCTTCCCTACGAGCAGTACTTC,CASQAGQSLPYEQYF
TRBV11-1,.,TRBJ2-7,.,TGTGCCAGCAGCTTTTGGGGGGCAAGGGAGCAGTACTTC,CASSFWGAREQYF
TRBV12-3/TRBV12-4,few,TRBJ2-5,.,TGTGCCAGCGGATTCCTGTACCAAGAGACCCAGTACTTC,CASGFLYQETQYF
TRBV4-1,.,TRBJ1-4,TRBD1,TGCGCCAGTTCCCGACAGGGGGATCGGGAACTGTTTTTT,CASSRQGDRELFF
TRBV5-4,.,TRBJ2-7,.,TGTGCCAGCAGCCCATTACAGGGTCCCTACGAGCAGTACTTC,CASSPLQGPYEQYF
TRBV7-2,.,TRBJ2-3,.,TGTGCCAGCAGCCTACATTCCCTCACAGATACGCAGTATTTT,CASSLHSLTDTQYF
TRBV12-3/TRBV12-4,few,TRBJ2-5,TRBD2,TGTGCCAGCAGTTTCGCGGGGGGAGGAGAGACCCAGTACTTC,CASSFAGGGETQYF
TRBV5-6,few,TRBJ2-1,TRBD2,TGTGCCAGCAGCTTGTCTCCAGCGGGGGGCTCCTACAATGAGCAGTTCTTC,CASSLSPAGGSYNEQFF
TRBV6-5,few,TRBJ2-4,.,TGTGCCAGCAGTTACTCCGGGGCGACCAAAAACATTCAGTACTTC,CASSYSGATKNIQYF
TRBV20-1,.,TRBJ2-1,TRBD2,TGCAGTGCTCCCGGGACTAGCGGGGGTTCTCCGAGCTCCTACAATGAGCAGTTCTTC,CSAPGTSGGSPSSYNEQFF
TRBV20-1,.,TRBJ1-3,TRBD1,TGCAGTGCTAGAGATCCGACAGGGGGAAACACCATATATTTT,CSARDPTGGNTIYF
TRBV29-1,.,TRBJ2-3,TRBD2,TGCAGCGCCTCGGAGGCGGGAGGCACAGATACGCAGTATTTT,CSASEAGGTDTQYF
TRBV20-1,few,TRBJ1-4,TRBD1,TGCAGTGCTAGAGATCAACAGGGGGTGGGAGGACTGTTTTTT,CSARDQQGVGGLFF
TRBV5-1,.,TRBJ2-7,TRBD2,TGCGCCAGCAGCTTGTCGGGGCCGGGACTAGTGTTGGACGAGCAGTACTTC,CASSLSGPGLVLDEQYF
TRBV29-1,.,TRBJ2-7,TRBD2,TGCAGCGTTGATGGTAGCGGGGGGGGCGAGCAGTACTTC,CSVDGSGGGEQYF
TRBV29-1,.,TRBJ2-7,TRBD2,TGCAGCGTAGCGGGAGGGACGATCTACGAGCAGTACTTC,CSVAGGTIYEQYF
TRBV6-1,once,TRBJ2-1,.,TGTGCCAGCAGTGAAGGCTTCCACAATGAGCAGTTCTTC,CASSEGFHNEQFF
TRBV7-9,.,TRBJ1-1,.,TGTGCCAGCAGCCCCGGATCACCTGAAGCTTTCTTT,CASSPGSPEAFF
TRBV11-2,.,TRBJ2-7,.,TGTGCCAGCAGCTTAGAGTTTGGAGATTACTCCTACGAGCAGTACTTC,CASSLEFGDYSYEQYF
TRBV20-1,.,TRBJ2-1,.,TGCAGTGCTAGAGATTGGGAACTGTACAATGAGCAGTTCTTC,CSARDWELYNEQFF
TRBV27,few,TRBJ1-6,.,TGTGCCAGCAGTTTATACGAGGATTTAGGGTCACCCCTCCACTTT,CASSLYEDLGSPLHF
TRBV10-3,.,TRBJ2-5,TRBD1,TGTGCCATCCGGGACAGTCTCCAAGAGACCCAGTACTTC,CAIRDSLQETQYF
TRBV20-1,few,TRBJ1-4,.,TGCAGTGCTGGGGGGCATAATGAAAAACTGTTTTTT,CSAGGHNEKLFF
TRBV6-5,few,TRBJ2-2,TRBD2,TGTGCCAGCAGTTTGGGACTAGCTCCCGGGGAGCTGTTTTTT,CASSLGLAPGELFF
TRBV5-1,few,TRBJ1-1,.,TGCGCCAGCAGCTTGGGGTCGTGGACGGAGCTGAACACTGAAGCTTTCTTT,CASSLGSWTELNTEAFF
TRBV6-1,.,TRBJ2-5,.,TGTGCCAGCAGTCGAAGAGGGGGACCTCAGTACCAAGAGACCCAGTACTTC,CASSRRGGPQYQETQYF
TRBV15,.,TRBJ1-2,.,TGTGCCACCAGCAGAGACGGCTATGGCTACACCTTC,CATSRDGYGYTF
TRBV12-5,.,TRBJ2-7,.,TGTGCTAGTGGTTTCCCTGGTAACGAGCAGTACTTC,CASGFPGNEQYF
TRBV7-6,few,TRBJ1-3,.,TGTGCCAGCAGCTTGGAGGTGGAGAGCTCTGGAAACACCATATATTTT,CASSLEVESSGNTIYF
TRBV12-3/TRBV12-4,.,TRBJ1-1,.,TGTGCCAGCAGTACCTGGACGGGGGCTTTCTTT,CASSTWTGAFF
TRBV9,.,TRBJ2-7,TRBD2,TGTGCCAGCAGCGGGGGAGGGTCCTTATCCTACGAGCAGTACTTC,CASSGGGSLSYEQYF
TRBV20-1,.,TRBJ2-7,.,TGCAGTGCGTTATACTACGAGCAGTACTTC,CSALYYEQYF
TRBV5-1,few,TRBJ2-7,TRBD1,TGCGCCAGCAGCTTGAGCCCGGGACAGGGGGTCTACGAGCAGTACTTC,CASSLSPGQGVYEQYF
TRBV28,.,TRBJ2-7,.,TGTGCCAGCAGCGGGCCGGGACCTGGTGAGCAGTACTTC,CASSGPGPGEQYF
TRBV3-1,few,TRBJ1-4,TRBD1,TGTGCCAGCAGCCAAGGTCTACAGGGGACGGGGGAAAAACTGTTTTTT,CASSQGLQGTGEKLFF
TRBV28,few,TRBJ1-2,TRBD1,TGTGCCAGCCGGGACAGGGAAAATTTAGTCAATGGCTACACCTTC,CASRDRENLVNGYTF
TRBV28,.,TRBJ2-7,.,TGTGCCAGCACCCCCGGGACGGAGACCTACGAGCAGTACTTC,CASTPGTETYEQYF
TRBV24-1,few,TRBJ2-1,.,TGTGCCACCAGTGACCCGGGGACGGCTTCCTACAATGAGCAGTTCTTC,CATSDPGTASYNEQFF
TRBV29-1,few,TRBJ1-2,.,TGCAGCGTTGAAGATCGTTTCCGAGTAGAAAACTATGGCTACACCTTC,CSVEDRFRVENYGYTF
TRBV4-2,.,TRBJ1-3,.,TGTGCCAGCAGCCAAGATGGGCAGTTCTCTGGAAACACCATATATTTT,CASSQDGQFSGNTIYF
TRBV15,few,TRBJ2-5,.,TGTGCCACCAGCAGAGAGTCGGGGCGAGGGACCCAGTACTTC,CATSRESGRGTQYF
TRBV12-3/TRBV12-4,.,TRBJ2-2,.,TGTGCCAGCAGTTCCCGGTGGGGGGCTAGCACCGGGGAGCTGTTTTTT,CASSSRWGASTGELFF
TRBV7-9,.,TRBJ2-7,.,TGTGCCAGCAGCTCACCAGGGTCAACCTACGAGCAGTACTTC,CASSSPGSTYEQYF
TRBV28,few,TRBJ2-7,.,TGTGCCAGCAGTCATTATCCACTCCAACGGGGGTCCGAGCAGTACTTC,CASSHYPLQRGSEQYF